This TCR beta chain was identified in a study of PD-L1 blockade in urothelial cancer. Study-level information: Blood analyses occurred 3 weeks (second dose) and 6 weeks post treatment start. General observations from the study: Pretreatment peripheral blood TCR clonality that fell below the median predicted better survival among the patients studied.

Time point noted: pretreatment peripheral blood. Anywhere from 1 to 8 samples came from each patient, spanning pretreatment and on-treatment. A note on this clone: The antigen remains undetermined.

Sequenced by immunoSEQ multiplex PCR; TCRdb stores in-frame clones only, minus some. Among some 56,000 clones, 85% to 90% were seen once, and the ten largest hold approximately 15%. V was pared by 3 bases and J by 5 bases, with 11 bases of the junction left unmatched. The germline CDR1 and CDR2 sequences are ENHRY and SYGVKD. CDR3 length equals 17 residues. The starting material was PBMCs, obtained around atezolizumab (anti-PD-L1) treatment. This TCR derives from a man between 65 and 85 years old with urothelial cancer. V usage is TRBV10-3 and J usage is TRBJ2-5; 11 bases agree with TRBD2. Written as DNA, the CDR3 is TGTGCCATCAGTGATGGGTCTAGCGGGAGGACTGGGGAGACCCAGTACTTC. Protein sequence: CAISDGSSGRTGETQYF.